The entry below gives a single T cell receptor beta chain sequence along with its context. Authors' data handling: Estimates of nucleated cell counts were drawn from the amplification of reference gene primers. TCRdb's table, derived via immunoSEQ multiplex PCR, lists solely in-frame clones and lacks some. V and J calls and clone size follow that table, whereas D and trimming were derived from the DNA. This table has fewer than 200,000 clones, about four fifths appearing once. V dropped 6 bases and J dropped 9; count of bases not matched to a gene: 8. Germline V CDR1 and CDR2: PRHDT, FYEKMQ (reference sequence). The CDR3 has 14 residues. The data stem from a study of blood T cell repertoires in COVID-19. Study context: Acute and convalescent COVID-19 specimens originated in the United States, Italy and Spain. In each case, the material was cDNA or gDNA derived from T cells, B-cell-depleted T cells, or PBMCs.

The clonotype originates from a woman between 40 and 55 years old with COVID-19, enrolled during active disease. The sample comprised peripheral blood. This chain links TRBV13 with TRBJ2-1; 10 bases fit TRBD2. In DNA, the CDR3 is TGTGCCAGCAGTCTCAGCGGGGGGGCCGGTGAGCAGTTCTTC. Amino acid sequence: CASSLSGGAGEQFF.